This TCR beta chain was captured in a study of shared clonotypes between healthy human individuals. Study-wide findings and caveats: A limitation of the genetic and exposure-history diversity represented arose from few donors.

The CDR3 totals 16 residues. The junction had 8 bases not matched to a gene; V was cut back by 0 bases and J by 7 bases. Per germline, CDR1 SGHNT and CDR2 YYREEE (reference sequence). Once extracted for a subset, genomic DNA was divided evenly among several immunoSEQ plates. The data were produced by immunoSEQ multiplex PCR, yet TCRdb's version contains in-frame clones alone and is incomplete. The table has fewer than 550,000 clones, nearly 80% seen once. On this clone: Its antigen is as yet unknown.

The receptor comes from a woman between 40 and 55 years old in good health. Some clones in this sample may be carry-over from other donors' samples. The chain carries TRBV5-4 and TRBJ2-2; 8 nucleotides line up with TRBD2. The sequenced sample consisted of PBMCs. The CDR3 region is CASSLGSFGRVGELFF. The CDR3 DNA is TGTGCCAGCAGCTTGGGATCTTTCGGGAGGGTCGGGGAGCTGTTTTTT.